Shown below are 25 T cell receptor beta chains from a single sample sequenced in a study of T cell repertoires in cytomegalovirus infection. MiXCR, applied by TCRdb to the reads, yields one record per CDR3 protein. The sample shows approximately 110,000 distinct CDR3 sequences, around 31% of them seen only once. For these TCRs, the target antigens are not known. The source material was CD8+ T cells from cultured PBMCs, sampled from culture after CMV antigen stimulation. These receptors all come from a human donor in good health (CMV status not recorded). Some clones in this sample may be carry-over from other donors' samples.

This clonotype was seen at least ten times. The chain has TRBV7-9 and TRBJ2-1; D gene ambiguous. Trimming removed 0 bases from V and 8 bases from J, with 5 bases in between. The CDR3 sequence is 12 residues long. Germline V gives CDR1 SEHNR, CDR2 FQNEAQ (reference sequence). The DNA for the CDR3 is TGTGCCAGCAGCTTAGCTATGGATGAGCAGTTCTTC. It specifies CASSLAMDEQFF.

About this clonotype itself: This may be a read error, as it is one base from a much larger clone. The V and J genes are TRBV30 and TRBJ1-1, with unresolved D. The CDR3 is 15 residues long. Germline V lookup: CDR1 GTSNPN, CDR2 SVGIG (reference sequence). Here the CDR3 DNA reads TGTACCTGGAGTGTGTGGGGATCAATGAACACTGAAGCTTTCTTT. It codes for CTWSVWGSMNTEAFF.

The gene calls are TRBV20-1 and TRBJ2-7; TRBD2 aligns across 12 bases. CDR1 is DFQATT and CDR2 is SNEGSKA in the germline V gene (reference sequence). CDR3 length: 16 amino acids. Germline trimming cut 3 bases from V and 1 base from J; bases unmatched to any gene: 7. For the CDR3, the DNA is TGCAGTGCTAGCCAACAGGGGACTAGCGGGTCCTACGAGCAGTACTTC. This codes for CSASQQGTSGSYEQYF.

V is TRBV6-5 and J is TRBJ2-7; 7 bases line up with TRBD1. The V segment lost 5 bases and the J segment 2 bases; nucleotides outside the gene matches: 6. The CDR3 is 14 amino acids. Germline values: CDR1 MNHEY, CDR2 SVGAGI. CDR3 loop: CASSARDRAYEQYF. In DNA, the CDR3 is TGTGCCAGCAGTGCACGGGACAGAGCCTACGAGCAGTACTTC.

The sample holds one count of this clonotype. The chain is built from TRBV19 and TRBJ1-3; D unresolved. CDR3 length: 16 amino acids. Deletions cut 2 bases from V and 2 bases from J, with 13 bases between. Germline CDR1 LNHDA, CDR2 SQIVND (reference sequence). For the CDR3, the DNA is TGTGCCAGTAGTATATCTTGGCTCCCTACTGGAAACACCATATATTTT. Protein: CASSISWLPTGNTIYF. The whole variable domain, remainder taken from reference TRBV19 and TRBJ1-3, is DGGITQSPKYLFRKEGQNVTLSCEQNLNHDAMYWYRQDPGQGLRLIYYSQIVNDFQKGDIAEGYSVSREKKESFPLTVTSAQKNPTAFYLCASSISWLPTGNTIYFGEGSWLTVV.

The chain carries TRBV5-4 and TRBJ1-1, with D hard to call. V lost 0 bases and J lost 4, with 7 bases in between. This CDR3 is built from 13 residues. CDR1 is SGHNT, CDR2 YYREEE, per germline (reference sequence). CDR3 region: CASSLAEGTEAFF. The CDR3 bases are TGTGCCAGCAGCTTGGCGGAGGGCACTGAAGCTTTCTTT.

The chain has TRBV11-3 and TRBJ1-1; a possible D gene is TRBD1 (6 bases). Per germline, CDR1 SGHNT and CDR2 YENEEA. The CDR3 extends over 14 amino acids. Trimming shortened V by 5 bases and J by 5 bases, and 15 bases separated the two germline ends. The DNA for the CDR3 is TGTGCCAGCAGCGATCCGGGGGGCAAGACTGAAGCTTTCTTT. Protein: CASSDPGGKTEAFF.

This clonotype showed up many times. The chain employs TRBV20-1 and TRBJ1-2; the D gene is possibly TRBD1 (5 bases). There are 14 residues in the CDR3. Germline CDR1 DFQATT, CDR2 SNEGSKA (reference sequence). The V and J ends lost 2 bases and 1 base respectively, with 11 bases between them. In DNA, the CDR3 is TGCAGTGCTAGACGGGGGTATGATAACTATGGCTACACCTTC. It is translated as CSARRGYDNYGYTF.

For this clonotype: A read error is possible here, since a much larger clone lies one base away. V is TRBV19 and J is TRBJ1-1; unclear D gene. Germline CDR1 LNHDA, CDR2 SQIVND (reference sequence). The CDR3 is made up of 12 amino acids. In nucleotides, the CDR3 is TGTACCAGTAGGGATAGAGGGACTGAAGCTTTCTTT. Translating gives CTSRDRGTEAFF.

This clonotype came up a few times. V is TRBV27 and J is TRBJ1-1; TRBD1 aligns across 7 bases. V was pared by 5 bases and J by 1 base, with 1 base of the junction left unmatched. This CDR3 is 13 amino acids long. The germline gives CDR1 MNHEY, CDR2 SMNVEV (reference sequence). CDR3 residues: CASSRQGNTEAFF. Written as DNA, the CDR3 is TGTGCCAGCAGTCGACAGGGGAACACTGAAGCTTTCTTT.

This clonotype was found a few times. The chain links TRBV12-3 or TRBV12-4 to TRBJ2-7, with D unclear. Trimming pared 5 bases from V and 2 bases from J, leaving 10 bases between. The CDR3 has 13 amino acids. The CDR3 coding sequence is TGTGCCAGCAGTGTAGGCCGGACCTACGAGCAGTACTTC. Translating it yields CASSVGRTYEQYF.

The chain carries TRBV6-2 or TRBV6-3 and TRBJ2-7; a weak D match, TRBD2 (5 bases). The germline V gene has CDR1 MNHEY and CDR2 SVGEGT. Trimming left V 7 bases short and J 6 bases short, with 19 bases between. The CDR3 contains 14 residues. As DNA, the CDR3 is TGTGCCAGCACCAACGGGTGGGTGGCGGGCGAGCAGTACTTC. Translating it yields CASTNGWVAGEQYF.

As to this clonotype: A junction end diverges from the germline sequence, so it may reflect a read error. The V call is TRBV15, the J call TRBJ2-1; D perhaps matches TRBD1 (6 bases). The CDR3 has 16 residues. The germline V gene encodes CDR1 LNHNV and CDR2 YYDKDF (reference sequence). In DNA, the CDR3 is TGTGTCACCAGTCTAGGGAGACAGGCTCTCTACAATGAGCAGTTCTTC. Translated, it gives CVTSLGRQALYNEQFF.

The table lists this clonotype with a few counts. The gene calls are TRBV9 and TRBJ1-4; D not resolved. Trimming removed 0 bases from V and 7 bases from J, with 7 bases in between. Germline CDR1 is SGDLS and CDR2 is YYNGEE. This CDR3 is built from 13 residues. In DNA, the CDR3 is TGTGCCAGCAGCGTAGCCCCGTTTGAAAAACTGTTTTTT. Translating it yields CASSVAPFEKLFF.

The sample holds a few counts of this clonotype. The V call is TRBV6-1, the J call TRBJ2-5; TRBD2 aligns across 10 bases. Germline V gene lookup returns CDR1 MNHNS and CDR2 SASEGT. The CDR3 spans 19 residues. J gave up 1 base and V 3 bases, and 14 bases lay outside the gene matches. The CDR3 loop is CASSDLAGGLKPSQETQYF. The CDR3 DNA is TGTGCCAGCAGTGATTTAGCGGGGGGCCTCAAACCTTCCCAAGAGACCCAGTACTTC.

This clonotype was counted only a few times. The chain is built from TRBV20-1 and TRBJ1-6; D gene ambiguous. Trimming removed 4 bases from V and 9 bases from J, with 13 bases in between. CDR3 size: 13 residues. CDR1 is DFQATT, CDR2 SNEGSKA, per germline (reference sequence). The CDR3 sequence: CSATDERFSPLHF. CDR3 coding DNA: TGCAGTGCTACAGACGAACGTTTTTCACCCCTCCACTTT.

The V call is TRBV20-1, the J call TRBJ1-1; a possible D gene is TRBD1 (6 bases). The germline V and J ends were trimmed by 3 bases and 7 bases, with 6 bases remaining between them. The germline CDR1 and CDR2 sequences are DFQATT and SNEGSKA (reference sequence). This CDR3 region has 10 residues. Here the CDR3 reads CSARDSEAFF. The DNA for the CDR3 is TGCAGTGCTAGGGACAGTGAAGCTTTCTTT.

This clonotype is a singleton in its sample. An end of the junction does not agree with germline; a read error may underlie this. The chain joins TRBV28 to TRBJ2-5, with D perhaps matching TRBD1 (5 bases). Looked up from germline, CDR1 is MDHEN and CDR2 is SYDVKM. This CDR3 region has 14 residues. In DNA, the CDR3 is TGTGTCAGCAACCTAGGGGCAGACCAAGAGACCCAGTACTTC. Its translation is CVSNLGADQETQYF.

In its sample, this clonotype was seen a few times. The V gene is TRBV2, the J gene TRBJ2-7, with D unclear. V lost 6 bases to trimming and J lost 4 bases, with 22 bases between them. The germline V gene encodes CDR1 SNHLY and CDR2 FYNNEI. This CDR3 is 16 amino acids long. The CDR3 DNA reads TGTGCCAGCAGCCCTACAACTCTAGGCGTCCCTTACGAGCAGTACTTC. Translated: CASSPTTLGVPYEQYF.

At least ten counts were recorded for this clonotype. The V gene is TRBV6-5, the J gene TRBJ2-1; 8 bases match TRBD1. The CDR3 covers 15 residues. V shed 1 base, J shed 6 bases, and the junction held 5 bases outside the gene matches. CDR1 and CDR2 (germline): MNHEY, SVGAGI. The CDR3 reads CASSYFNTGGNEQFF. In DNA form, the CDR3 reads TGTGCCAGCAGTTACTTTAATACAGGGGGCAATGAGCAGTTCTTC.

This chain uses TRBV29-1 with TRBJ1-2; 8 bases fit TRBD1. The CDR3 contains 14 residues. Unmatched junction bases numbered 4, after V lost 1 base and J lost 3 bases. Looked up from germline, CDR1 is SQVTM and CDR2 is ANQGSEA. CDR3 loop: CSVEAQGDYYGYTF. The CDR3 region has the DNA TGCAGCGTTGAAGCACAGGGGGACTACTATGGCTACACCTTC. The complete variable domain, with remaining parts taken from reference TRBV29-1 and TRBJ1-2, reads SAVISQKPSRDICQRGTSLTIQCQVDSQVTMMFWYRQQPGQSLTLIATANQGSEATYESGFVIDKFPISRPNLTFSTLTVSNMSPEDSSIYLCSVEAQGDYYGYTFGSGTRLTVV.

The chain uses TRBV5-5 and TRBJ2-7; a possible D gene is TRBD2 (6 bases). The germline CDR1 and CDR2 sequences are SGHKS and YYEKEE (reference sequence). Trimming removed 3 bases at V and 2 bases at J, with 12 bases between. This CDR3 spans 14 amino acids. CDR3 residues: CASSWDFKTYEQYF. The CDR3 DNA is TGTGCCAGCAGCTGGGACTTTAAAACCTACGAGCAGTACTTC. Supplemented by reference TRBV5-5 and TRBJ2-7, the full variable domain reads DAGVTQSPTHLIKTRGQQVTLRCSPISGHKSVSWYQQVLGQGPQFIFQYYEKEERGRGNFPDRFSARQFPNYSSELNVNALLLGDSALYLCASSWDFKTYEQYFGPGTRLTVT.

V is TRBV5-5 and J is TRBJ2-1; 9 bases map to TRBD2. With V trimmed by 0 bases and J by 9 bases, 7 bases remained unmatched. The CDR3 sequence is 15 residues long. Germline V gene sequence: CDR1 SGHKS, CDR2 YYEKEE (reference sequence). CDR3 in DNA: TGTGCCAGCAGCTTGGAATGGGGACTAGCAGTTGAGCAGTTCTTC. Protein: CASSLEWGLAVEQFF.

This clonotype was recorded at least ten times. The chain is built from TRBV12-3 or TRBV12-4 and TRBJ2-5; either TRBD1 or TRBD2 may fit D (5 bases each). This CDR3 has 13 amino acids. The V and J ends lost 7 bases and 4 bases respectively, with 13 bases between them. The CDR3 bases are TGTGCCAGCACCTTACAGGCGGGAGAGACCCAGTACTTC. Translation: CASTLQAGETQYF.

The gene calls are TRBV25-1 and TRBJ2-1, with D maybe TRBD1 (6 bases). Germline V CDR1 and CDR2: MGHDK, SYGVNS. Trimming left V 7 bases short and J 7 bases short, with 8 bases between. CDR3 length equals 11 residues. In DNA form, the CDR3 reads TGTGCCAGCAACAGGGCTAATGAGCAGTTCTTC. It translates to CASNRANEQFF.